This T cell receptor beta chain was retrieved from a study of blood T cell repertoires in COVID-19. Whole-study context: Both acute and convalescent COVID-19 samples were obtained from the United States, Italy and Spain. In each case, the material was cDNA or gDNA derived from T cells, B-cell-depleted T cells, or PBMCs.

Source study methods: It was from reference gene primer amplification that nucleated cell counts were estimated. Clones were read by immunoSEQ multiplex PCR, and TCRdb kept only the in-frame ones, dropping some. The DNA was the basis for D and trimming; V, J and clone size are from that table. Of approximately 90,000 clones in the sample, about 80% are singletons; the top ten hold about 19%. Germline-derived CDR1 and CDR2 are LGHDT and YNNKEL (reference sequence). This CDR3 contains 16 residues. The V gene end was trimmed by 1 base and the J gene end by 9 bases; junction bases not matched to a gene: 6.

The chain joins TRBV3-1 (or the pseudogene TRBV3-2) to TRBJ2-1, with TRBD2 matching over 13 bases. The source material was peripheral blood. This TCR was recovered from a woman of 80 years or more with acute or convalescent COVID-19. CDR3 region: CASSQGRTSGSSEQFF. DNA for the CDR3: TGTGCCAGCAGCCAAGGGAGGACTAGCGGGAGCTCTGAGCAGTTCTTC.